This TCR beta chain is from a study of blood T cells in healthy people across ages. Study-wide findings and caveats: Since the PBMCs were unsorted, naive and antigen-experienced cells could not be conclusively compared.

The CDR3 is 16 residues long. Germline values: CDR1 SEHNR, CDR2 FQNEAQ (reference sequence). With 3 bases removed from V and 0 bases from J, the gap between germline ends came to 15 bases. In the case of this clonotype: Its antigen is not identified.

A second PCR of roughly 7 to 11 cycles used a sample-barcoded 5' primer and a J-beta primer mix. Each CDR3 protein gets one entry after TCRdb re-called the 5' RACE reads with MiXCR. The sample lists roughly 680,000 distinct CDR3 sequences; around 21% were seen once. Russia was home to the donors, healthy Caucasian individuals aged 6 to 90. Every sample had a minimum of 6 million PBMCs isolated. Samples each yielded at least 5 micrograms of total RNA. The TCR was taken from a man aged 65 to 79 in good health. The chain combines TRBV7-9 with TRBJ2-7; possibly TRBD1 or TRBD2 for D (7 bases each). Sample: blood. The CDR3 spells CASSLPQGGGSYEQYF. Written as DNA, the CDR3 is TGTGCCAGCAGCTTGCCGCAGGGGGGGGGCTCCTACGAGCAGTACTTC.